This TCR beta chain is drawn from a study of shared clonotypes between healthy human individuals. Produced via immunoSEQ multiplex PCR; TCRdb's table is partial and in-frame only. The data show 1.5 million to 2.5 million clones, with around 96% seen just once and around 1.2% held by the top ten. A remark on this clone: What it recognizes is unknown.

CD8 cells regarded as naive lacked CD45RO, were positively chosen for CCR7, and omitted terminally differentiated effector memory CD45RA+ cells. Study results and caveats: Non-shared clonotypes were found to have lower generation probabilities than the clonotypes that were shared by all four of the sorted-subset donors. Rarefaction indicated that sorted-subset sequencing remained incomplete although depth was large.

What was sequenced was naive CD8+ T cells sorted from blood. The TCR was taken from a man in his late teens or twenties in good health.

CDR3 region: CASSSSDRPEQYF. In DNA, the CDR3 is TGTGCCAGTAGTAGCTCGGACCGCCCGGAGCAGTACTTC. The chain joins TRBV19 to TRBJ2-7; no definite D call. V dropped 4 bases and J dropped 7 bases, with 14 bases sitting between them. Germline loops: CDR1 LNHDA, CDR2 SQIVND (reference sequence). CDR3 length: 13 residues.